This T cell receptor (beta chain) derives from a study of T cells in Graves' hyperthyroidism and ophthalmopathy. Background on the study: The initial diagnosis was the point when peripheral blood was collected, ahead of any treatment. Whole-study results and caveats: Most thyroid-expanded clonotypes above 0.001 were also found in blood. Ophthalmopathy prediction by the model preceded onset by a median roughly 6 months.

This clonotype was observed a few times. Its specificity is not known. The TCR beta CDR3 regions underwent amplification using RNA transcripts as the source. The HTBI primer set drove a first-round RT-PCR of the TCR CDR3. TCRdb re-called the multiplex PCR reads with MiXCR, one entry per CDR3 protein. This sample has 350,000 to 400,000 distinct CDR3 sequences, with roughly 18% found just once. Exclusions: uncontrolled infection, other autoimmune disease, pregnancy, lactation. The CDR3 has 16 residues. Trimming took 5 bases from V and 9 from J; bases not matched to a gene: 7. Per germline, CDR1 SGHVS and CDR2 FQNEAQ.

The clonotype was recovered from a young man with Graves' ophthalmopathy. The chain uses TRBV7-8 and TRBJ2-1, with 16 nucleotides matching TRBD2. The sample consisted of blood. Written as DNA, the CDR3 is TGTGCCAGCAGCCCCGGGACTAGCGGGGGGGCGATTGAGCAGTTCTTC. This translates into CASSPGTSGGAIEQFF.